The rows below give T cell receptor beta chains drawn from one sample of a study of beta chain features in type 1 diabetes. TCRdb's table, derived via immunoSEQ multiplex PCR, lists solely in-frame clones and lacks some. The sample carries about 320,000 clones, less than 15% recorded once. Material for sequencing was central memory CD4+ T cells from blood. The receptors stem from a young man in good health. Each CDR3 is given with its conserved first and last residue. Each record gives: J gene, D gene, clone size, V gene, CDR3 DNA, CDR3 protein. A D gene is named only where the DNA matches it firmly. A clone size is listed for some rows: how often the clone was seen (once, few, many), or a class if it is expanded.

j_call: TRBJ1-2
d_call: TRBD1
clone_size: few
v_call: TRBV7-2
cdr3_nt: TGTGCCAGCAGCTTACGGAACCCGGGACAGGGAGATGGCTACACCTTC
cdr3_aa: CASSLRNPGQGDGYTF

j_call: TRBJ2-7
d_call: TRBD2
clone_size: few
v_call: TRBV7-9
cdr3_nt: TGTGCCAGCAGCTCCGGGTGGGGGGGTGAGCAGTACTTC
cdr3_aa: CASSSGWGGEQYF

j_call: TRBJ2-7
d_call: NA
clone_size: NA
v_call: TRBV27
cdr3_nt: TGTGCCAGCAGTTTTACCAGGGGTCGGGAGCAGTACTTC
cdr3_aa: CASSFTRGREQYF

j_call: TRBJ2-7
d_call: TRBD1
clone_size: NA
v_call: TRBV11-2
cdr3_nt: TGTGCCAGCAGCGCGGACAGGACCCTGTACGAGCAGTACTTC
cdr3_aa: CASSADRTLYEQYF

j_call: TRBJ2-3
d_call: TRBD2
clone_size: few
v_call: TRBV4-2
cdr3_nt: TGTGCCAGCAGCCAGCGCTGGGCTAGCGGGAAGATCGGCACAGATACGCAGTATTTT
cdr3_aa: CASSQRWASGKIGTDTQYF

j_call: TRBJ2-3
d_call: NA
clone_size: few
v_call: TRBV27
cdr3_nt: TGTGCCAGCAATTGGGCAGATACGCAGTATTTT
cdr3_aa: CASNWADTQYF

j_call: TRBJ1-2
d_call: NA
clone_size: few
v_call: TRBV6-1
cdr3_nt: TGTGCCAGCAGTTCCGGGACAAAAAACTATGGCTACACCTTC
cdr3_aa: CASSSGTKNYGYTF

j_call: TRBJ2-5
d_call: NA
clone_size: NA
v_call: TRBV7-2
cdr3_nt: TGTGCCAGCAGCTCCCTTTCGAAGACCCAGTACTTC
cdr3_aa: CASSSLSKTQYF

j_call: TRBJ1-1
d_call: NA
clone_size: NA
v_call: TRBV11-2
cdr3_nt: TGTGCCAGCGCCGGACACATGAACACTGAAGCTTTCTTT
cdr3_aa: CASAGHMNTEAFF

j_call: TRBJ2-1
d_call: NA
clone_size: few
v_call: TRBV5-1
cdr3_nt: TGCGCCAGCAGCTTGGCCCTCGATGAGCAGTTCTTC
cdr3_aa: CASSLALDEQFF

j_call: TRBJ2-7
d_call: TRBD2
clone_size: NA
v_call: TRBV19
cdr3_nt: TGTGCCAGTAGTCGCACCCCGACTAGCGGGGGGAGGAACGAGCAGTACTTC
cdr3_aa: CASSRTPTSGGRNEQYF